This paragraph reports one TCR beta chain. This specimen comes from a study of T cell changes during pregnancy in multiple sclerosis. CDR3 length equals 17 residues. CDR1 and CDR2 (germline): MGHRA, YSYEKL. The V gene end was trimmed by 2 bases and the J gene end by 3 bases; junction bases not matched to a gene: 8. Profiled with immunoSEQ multiplex PCR; TCRdb holds only in-frame clones, not every one. This table holds 40,000 to 45,000 clones, around 92% found once. The V and J genes are TRBV4-1 and TRBJ2-1, with TRBD2 matching over 9 bases. This sequence was found in a female donor with multiple sclerosis, enrolled in a pregnancy study. Sequenced input: peripheral blood. CDR3 sequence: CASSQWRGGRSYNEQFF. CDR3 sequence (DNA): TGCGCCAGCAGCCAATGGCGGGGGGGCCGTAGCTACAATGAGCAGTTCTTC.